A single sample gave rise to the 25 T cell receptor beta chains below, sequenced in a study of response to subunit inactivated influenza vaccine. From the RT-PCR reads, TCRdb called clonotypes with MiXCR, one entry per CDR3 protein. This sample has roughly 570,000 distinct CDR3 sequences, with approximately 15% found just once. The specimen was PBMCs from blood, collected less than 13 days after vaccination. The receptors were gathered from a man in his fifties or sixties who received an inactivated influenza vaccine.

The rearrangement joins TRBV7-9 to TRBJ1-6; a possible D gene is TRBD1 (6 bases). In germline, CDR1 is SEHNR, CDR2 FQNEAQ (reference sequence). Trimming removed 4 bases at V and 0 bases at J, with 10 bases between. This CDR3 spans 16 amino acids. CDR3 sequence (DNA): TGTGCCAGCAGCTCGTCAGGGGCCTCCTATAATTCACCCCTCCACTTT. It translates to CASSSSGASYNSPLHF.

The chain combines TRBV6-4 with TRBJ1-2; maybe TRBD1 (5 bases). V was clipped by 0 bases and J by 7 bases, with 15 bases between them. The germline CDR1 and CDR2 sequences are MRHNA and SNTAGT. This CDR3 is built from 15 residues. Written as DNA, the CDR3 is TGTGCCAGCAGTGACTCGAAGGCCAGGGTGCGTGGCTACACCTTC. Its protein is CASSDSKARVRGYTF.

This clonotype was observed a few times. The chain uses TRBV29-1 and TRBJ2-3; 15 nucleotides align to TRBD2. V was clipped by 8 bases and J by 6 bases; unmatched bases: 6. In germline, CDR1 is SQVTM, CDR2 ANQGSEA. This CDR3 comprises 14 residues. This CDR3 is CSMGLAGGRDTQYF. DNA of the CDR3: TGCAGCATGGGACTAGCGGGAGGAAGGGATACGCAGTATTTT.

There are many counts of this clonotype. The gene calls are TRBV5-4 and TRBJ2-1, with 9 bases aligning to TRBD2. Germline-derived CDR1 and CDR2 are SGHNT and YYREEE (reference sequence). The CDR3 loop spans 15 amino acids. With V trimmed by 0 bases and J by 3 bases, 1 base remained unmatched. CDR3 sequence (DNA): TGTGCCAGCAGCTTGGATAGCGGGGGCTACAATGAGCAGTTCTTC. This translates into CASSLDSGGYNEQFF.

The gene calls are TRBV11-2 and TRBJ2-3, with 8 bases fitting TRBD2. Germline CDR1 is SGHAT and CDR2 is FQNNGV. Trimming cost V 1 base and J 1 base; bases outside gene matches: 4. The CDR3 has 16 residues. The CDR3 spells CASSLGLRGGTDTQYF. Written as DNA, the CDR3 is TGTGCCAGCAGCTTAGGTCTGCGGGGGGGCACAGATACGCAGTATTTT.

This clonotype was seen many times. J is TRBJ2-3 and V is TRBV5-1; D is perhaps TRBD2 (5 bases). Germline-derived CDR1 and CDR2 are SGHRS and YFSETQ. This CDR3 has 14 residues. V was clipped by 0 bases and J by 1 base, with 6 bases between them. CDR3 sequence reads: CASSLVEGTDTQYF. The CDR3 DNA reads TGCGCCAGCAGCTTGGTGGAGGGCACAGATACGCAGTATTTT.

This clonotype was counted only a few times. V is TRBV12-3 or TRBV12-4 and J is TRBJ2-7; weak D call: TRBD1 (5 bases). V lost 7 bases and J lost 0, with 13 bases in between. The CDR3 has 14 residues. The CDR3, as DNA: TGTGCCAGCAATCCGCAGGGCGGCTCCTACGAGCAGTACTTC. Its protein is CASNPQGGSYEQYF.

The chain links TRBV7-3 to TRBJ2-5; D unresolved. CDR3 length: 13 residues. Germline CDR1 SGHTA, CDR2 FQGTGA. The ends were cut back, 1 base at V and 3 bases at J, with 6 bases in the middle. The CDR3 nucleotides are TGTGCCAGCAGCTTAATGGCGAAAGAGACCCAGTACTTC. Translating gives CASSLMAKETQYF. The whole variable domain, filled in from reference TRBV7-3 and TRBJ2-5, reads GAGVSQTPSNKVTEKGKYVELRCDPISGHTALYWYRQSLGQGPEFLIYFQGTGAADDSGLPNDRFFAVRPEGSVSTLKIQRTERGDSAVYLCASSLMAKETQYFGPGTRLLVL.

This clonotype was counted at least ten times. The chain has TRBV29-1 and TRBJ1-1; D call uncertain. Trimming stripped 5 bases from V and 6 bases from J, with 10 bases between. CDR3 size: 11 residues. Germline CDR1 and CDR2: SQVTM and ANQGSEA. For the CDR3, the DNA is TGCAGCGTTTTCAGTAACGCTGAAGCTTTCTTT. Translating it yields CSVFSNAEAFF. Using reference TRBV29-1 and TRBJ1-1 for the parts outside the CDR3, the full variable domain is SAVISQKPSRDICQRGTSLTIQCQVDSQVTMMFWYRQQPGQSLTLIATANQGSEATYESGFVIDKFPISRPNLTFSTLTVSNMSPEDSSIYLCSVFSNAEAFFGQGTRLTVV.

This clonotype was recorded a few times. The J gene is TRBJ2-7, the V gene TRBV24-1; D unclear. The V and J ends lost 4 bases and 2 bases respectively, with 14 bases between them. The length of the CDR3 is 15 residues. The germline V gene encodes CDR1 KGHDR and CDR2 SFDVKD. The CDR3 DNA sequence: TGTGCCACCAGTGACGCAAGACAAGCTCCCTACGAGCAGTACTTC. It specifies CATSDARQAPYEQYF.

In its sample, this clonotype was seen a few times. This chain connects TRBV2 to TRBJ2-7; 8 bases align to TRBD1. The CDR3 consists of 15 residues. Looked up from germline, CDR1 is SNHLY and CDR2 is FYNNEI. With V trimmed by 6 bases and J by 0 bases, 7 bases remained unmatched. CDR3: CASRYPGQVSYEQYF. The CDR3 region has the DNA TGTGCCAGCAGGTATCCGGGACAGGTCTCCTACGAGCAGTACTTC. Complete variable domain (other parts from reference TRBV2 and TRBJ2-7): EPEVTQTPSHQVTQMGQEVILRCVPISNHLYFYWYRQILGQKVEFLVSFYNNEISEKSEIFDDQFSVERPDGSNFTLKIRSTKLEDSAMYFCASRYPGQVSYEQYFGPGTRLTVT.

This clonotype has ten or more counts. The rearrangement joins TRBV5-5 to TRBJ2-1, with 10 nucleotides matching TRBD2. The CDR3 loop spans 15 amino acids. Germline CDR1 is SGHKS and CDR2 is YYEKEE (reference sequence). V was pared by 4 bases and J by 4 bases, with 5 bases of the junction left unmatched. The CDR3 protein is CASSPRTSGYNEQFF. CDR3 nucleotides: TGTGCCAGCAGCCCTAGGACTAGCGGATACAATGAGCAGTTCTTC.

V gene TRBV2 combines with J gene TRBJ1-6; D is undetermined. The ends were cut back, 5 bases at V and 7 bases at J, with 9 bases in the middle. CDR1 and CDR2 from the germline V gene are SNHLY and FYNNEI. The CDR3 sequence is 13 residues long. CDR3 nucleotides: TGTGCCAGCAGTCCGACACTAAATTCACCCCTCCACTTT. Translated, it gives CASSPTLNSPLHF.

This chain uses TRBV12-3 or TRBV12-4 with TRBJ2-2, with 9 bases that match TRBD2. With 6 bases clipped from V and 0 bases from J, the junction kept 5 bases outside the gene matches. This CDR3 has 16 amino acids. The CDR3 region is CASRKREASNTGELFF. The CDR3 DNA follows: TGTGCCAGCAGGAAGCGGGAGGCATCGAACACCGGGGAGCTGTTTTTT.

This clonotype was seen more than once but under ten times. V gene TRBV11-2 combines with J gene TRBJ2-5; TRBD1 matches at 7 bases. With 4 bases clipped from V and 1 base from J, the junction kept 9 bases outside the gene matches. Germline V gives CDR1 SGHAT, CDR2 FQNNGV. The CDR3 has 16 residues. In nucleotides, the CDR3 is TGTGCCAGCAGCTCATACCGGGACAGCCGCCAAGAGACCCAGTACTTC. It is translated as CASSSYRDSRQETQYF.

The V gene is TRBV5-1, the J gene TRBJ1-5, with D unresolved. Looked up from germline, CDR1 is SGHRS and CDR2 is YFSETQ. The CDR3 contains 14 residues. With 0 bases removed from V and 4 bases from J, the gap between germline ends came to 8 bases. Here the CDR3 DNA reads TGCGCCAGCAGCTTGGCCGCAGGTAATCAGCCCCAGCATTTT. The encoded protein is CASSLAAGNQPQHF.

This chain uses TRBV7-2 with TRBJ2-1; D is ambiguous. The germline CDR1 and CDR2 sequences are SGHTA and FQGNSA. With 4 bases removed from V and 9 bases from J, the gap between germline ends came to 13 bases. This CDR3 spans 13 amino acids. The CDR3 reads CASSYRTGSEQFF. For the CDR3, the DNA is TGTGCCAGCAGCTACCGGACGGGTAGTGAGCAGTTCTTC.

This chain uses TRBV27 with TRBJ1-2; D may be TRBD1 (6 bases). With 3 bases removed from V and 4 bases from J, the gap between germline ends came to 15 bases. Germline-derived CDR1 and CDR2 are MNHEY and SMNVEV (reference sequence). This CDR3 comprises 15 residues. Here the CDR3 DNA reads TGTGCCAGCAGTTTGGGGGTTATAGGGGGCTATGGCTACACCTTC. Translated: CASSLGVIGGYGYTF.

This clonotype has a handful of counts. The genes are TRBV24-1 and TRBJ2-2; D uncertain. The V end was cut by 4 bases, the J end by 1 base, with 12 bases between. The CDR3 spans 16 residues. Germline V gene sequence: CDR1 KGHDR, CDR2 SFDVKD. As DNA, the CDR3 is TGTGCCACCAGTGACCCCACCTACAAGAACACCGGGGAGCTGTTTTTT. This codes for CATSDPTYKNTGELFF.

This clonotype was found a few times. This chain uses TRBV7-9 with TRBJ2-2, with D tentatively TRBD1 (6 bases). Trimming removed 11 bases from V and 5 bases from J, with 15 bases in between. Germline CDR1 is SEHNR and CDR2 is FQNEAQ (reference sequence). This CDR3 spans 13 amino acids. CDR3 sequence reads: CAAGASGTGELFF. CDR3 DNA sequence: TGTGCCGCAGGGGCATCGGGGACCGGGGAGCTGTTTTTT.

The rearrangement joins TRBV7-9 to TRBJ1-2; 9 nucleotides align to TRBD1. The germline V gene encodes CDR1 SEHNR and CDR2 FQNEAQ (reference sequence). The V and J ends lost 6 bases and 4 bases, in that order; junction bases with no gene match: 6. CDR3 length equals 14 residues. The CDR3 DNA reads TGTGCCAGCAGTCTACAGGGGGCTGGCTATGGCTACACCTTC. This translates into CASSLQGAGYGYTF.

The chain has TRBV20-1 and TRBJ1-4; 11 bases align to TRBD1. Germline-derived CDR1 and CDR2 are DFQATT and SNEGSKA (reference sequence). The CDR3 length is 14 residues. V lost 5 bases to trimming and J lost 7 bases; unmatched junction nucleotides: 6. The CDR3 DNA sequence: TGCAGTGCTGTATGGACAGGGGGCGTTGAAAAACTGTTTTTT. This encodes CSAVWTGGVEKLFF.

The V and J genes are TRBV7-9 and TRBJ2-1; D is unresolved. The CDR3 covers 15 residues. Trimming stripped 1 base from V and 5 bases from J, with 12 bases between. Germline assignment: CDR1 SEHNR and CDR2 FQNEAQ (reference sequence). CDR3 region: CASSLGAVRHNEQFF. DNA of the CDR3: TGTGCCAGCAGCTTAGGGGCCGTTAGACACAATGAGCAGTTCTTC.

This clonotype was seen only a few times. CDR3 amino acids: CASSFNIETQYF. Here the CDR3 DNA reads TGCGCCAGCAGCTTTAACATAGAGACCCAGTACTTC. The gene calls are TRBV5-1 and TRBJ2-5; D is undetermined. The ends were cut back, 2 bases at V and 4 bases at J, with 6 bases in the middle. This CDR3 contains 12 residues. Germline lookup yields CDR1 SGHRS and CDR2 YFSETQ. The full variable domain, rest sourced from reference TRBV5-1 and TRBJ2-5, is KAGVTQTPRYLIKTRGQQVTLSCSPISGHRSVSWYQQTPGQGLQFLFEYFSETQRNKGNFPGRFSGRQFSNSRSEMNVSTLELGDSALYLCASSFNIETQYFGPGTRLLVL.

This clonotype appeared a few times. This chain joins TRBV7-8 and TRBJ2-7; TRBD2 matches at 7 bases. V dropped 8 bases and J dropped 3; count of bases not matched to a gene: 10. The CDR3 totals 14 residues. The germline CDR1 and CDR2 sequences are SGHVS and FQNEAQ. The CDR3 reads CASRREEGDYEQYF. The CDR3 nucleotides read TGTGCCAGCCGACGGGAGGAAGGGGACTACGAGCAGTACTTC.